The rows below give T cell receptor beta chains drawn from one sample of a study of technical replicates of blood from several donors. Produced via immunoSEQ multiplex PCR; TCRdb's table is partial and in-frame only. The data contain around 84,000 clones, 97% of them singletons. The sample was T cells isolated from PBMCs. These receptors were collected from a human donor in good health. CDR3s include the opening cysteine and the closing phenylalanine or tryptophan. The D gene is left open where the match is weak. Clone sizes are given selectively: once, few, many, or a class where the clone is expanded.

>TRBV19|NA|TRBJ2-3|TRBD2
TGTGCCAGTAGCTCCCCCCGAGCGGGAAACACAGATACGCAGTATTTT
CASSSPRAGNTDTQYF
>TRBV2|NA|TRBJ1-5|NA
TGTGCCAGCGGATCAGGGAACAATCAGCCCCAGCATTTT
CASGSGNNQPQHF
>TRBV5-1|NA|TRBJ2-2|TRBD2
TGCGCCAGCAGCCCCGTAAGTAGCGGGATCACCGGGGAGCTGTTTTTT
CASSPVSSGITGELFF
>TRBV4-1|NA|TRBJ2-7|TRBD2
TGCGCCAGCAGCCAGGCCCTTGGACTAGGCTACGAGCAGTACTTC
CASSQALGLGYEQYF
>TRBV6-1|NA|TRBJ2-7|TRBD1
TGTGCCAGCAGACGACAGGGAGCCGAGCAGTACTTC
CASRRQGAEQYF
>TRBV9|NA|TRBJ2-3|TRBD2
TGTGCCAGCAGCGTAGGGACTAGCGGGGCGGGGACAGATACGCAGTATTTT
CASSVGTSGAGTDTQYF
>TRBV11-2|NA|TRBJ2-1|TRBD2
TGTGCCAGCAGGCCTACCAGCGGGGGACTCACCTACAATGAGCAGTTCTTC
CASRPTSGGLTYNEQFF
>TRBV2|once|TRBJ2-7|NA
TGTGCCAGCAACCGGGGGGCCCCGTACGAGCAGTACTTC
CASNRGAPYEQYF
>TRBV7-9|once|TRBJ1-4|TRBD1
TGTGCCAGCAGCCAGGACAGGGATTCCATTCTCCCTGAAAAACTGTTTTTT
CASSQDRDSILPEKLFF
>TRBV28|NA|TRBJ2-2|NA
TGTGCCAGCAGTTTATGGGCAGAGAACACCGGGGAGCTGTTTTTT
CASSLWAENTGELFF
>TRBV4-1|NA|TRBJ2-7|NA
TGCGCCAGCAGCCAAGGGCTCGACCGGCGACTAGACTTC
CASSQGLDRRLDF
>TRBV2|NA|TRBJ1-3|NA
TGTGCCAGCAGTTCTTTTCGAAACACCATATATTTT
CASSSFRNTIYF
>TRBV7-9|NA|TRBJ1-1|NA
TGTGCCAGCAGGTCAGTCGGGGAGGCGACTACTGAAGCTTTCTTT
CASRSVGEATTEAFF
>TRBV5-1|NA|TRBJ2-1|TRBD2
TGCGCCAGCAGCTTGGCGCATAGCGGGACGTACAATGAGCAGTTCTTC
CASSLAHSGTYNEQFF
>TRBV11-2|once|TRBJ2-5|NA
TGTGCCAGCAGTTTCCTACCGGAGACCCAGTACTTC
CASSFLPETQYF
>TRBV19|NA|TRBJ2-6|TRBD2
TGTGCCAGTAGTATTTTCCAGCGGGAGGATGGGGCCAACGTCCTGACTTTC
CASSIFQREDGANVLTF
>TRBV28|NA|TRBJ2-7|TRBD2
TGTGCCAGCAGGGGACTAGCCTACGAGCAGTACTTC
CASRGLAYEQYF
>TRBV11-3|NA|TRBJ1-1|TRBD1
TGTGCCAGCAGCTCCGAGGACAGGGGCCCGAACACTGAAGCTTTCTTT
CASSSEDRGPNTEAFF
>TRBV19|NA|TRBJ2-1|NA
TGTGCCAGTAGTATAGCGGGAGACAGGGCCATCAATGAGCAGTTCTTC
CASSIAGDRAINEQFF
>TRBV19|NA|TRBJ2-2|NA
TGTGCCTCCCAGGCCAGGTTGAACACCGGGGAGCTGTTTTTT
CASQARLNTGELFF
>TRBV4-1|NA|TRBJ2-3|NA
TGCGCCAGCAGCCAATTAGCAGAGGGCACAGATACGCAGTATTTT
CASSQLAEGTDTQYF
>TRBV7-9|NA|TRBJ2-7|TRBD1
TGTGCCAGCATCGGAACTCCCGGGACAGAAAGCCCCTACGAGCAGTACTTC
CASIGTPGTESPYEQYF
>TRBV28|NA|TRBJ1-1|TRBD1
TGTGCCAGCAGTTTAGGGGACAGGGGTGGCACTGAAGCTTTCTTT
CASSLGDRGGTEAFF
>TRBV28|once|TRBJ2-4|TRBD1
TGTGCCAGCAGTTCGGCCGGGACAGGGAGACAAAACATTCAGTACTTC
CASSSAGTGRQNIQYF
>TRBV28|NA|TRBJ2-7|TRBD2
TGTGCCAGCAGTTTACTAGTCCCGGGGGGTCTTAGGCAGTACTTC
CASSLLVPGGLRQYF
>TRBV28|NA|TRBJ2-5|TRBD1
TGTGCCAGCACCCCCCTGGGGACAGCCCAAGAGACCCAGTACTTC
CASTPLGTAQETQYF
>TRBV5-1|NA|TRBJ2-2|NA
TGCGCCAGCAGCTCCCCGACAGGTCCCACCGGGGAGCTGTTTTTT
CASSSPTGPTGELFF
>TRBV4-1|NA|TRBJ1-1|NA
TGCGCCAGCAGCCAGGGCGCCGGTCCTGCTTTCTTT
CASSQGAGPAFF
>TRBV18|NA|TRBJ2-5|NA
TGTGCCAGCTCACTGCAGACTATCCAAGAGACCCAGTACTTC
CASSLQTIQETQYF
>TRBV6-1|NA|TRBJ2-5|TRBD1
TGTGCCAGCGCCAGGGGGCGAGAGACCCAGTACTTC
CASARGRETQYF
>TRBV10-2|NA|TRBJ2-7|NA
TGCGCCAGCAGGGGGGCAGGGGAGCATTTCTACGAGCAGTACTTC
CASRGAGEHFYEQYF
>TRBV5-1|NA|TRBJ1-4|TRBD1
TGCGCCAGCAGCTCGATGGGACAGGCCAAGCGGGAAAAACTGTTTTTT
CASSSMGQAKREKLFF
>TRBV28|NA|TRBJ2-1|TRBD1
TGTGCCAGCATCGACAGGGGGCGCGACAATGAGCAGTTCTTC
CASIDRGRDNEQFF
>TRBV18|NA|TRBJ2-7|NA
TGTGCCAGCTCACTTACAAGACAGACAATCTACGAGCAGTACTTC
CASSLTRQTIYEQYF
>TRBV29-1|NA|TRBJ2-2|TRBD2
TGCAGCGTTGAGGACGGCGGGGGAGTCACCGGGGAGCTGTTTTTT
CSVEDGGGVTGELFF
>TRBV30|NA|TRBJ1-2|NA
TGTGCCTGGAGCGAATACAGGGTGATGGGTGGCTACACCTTC
CAWSEYRVMGGYTF
>TRBV4-1|NA|TRBJ1-6|NA
TGCGCCAGCAGCCAAGGACTGGGGAGCTCCTATAATTCACCCCTCCACTTT
CASSQGLGSSYNSPLHF
>TRBV28|NA|TRBJ1-1|TRBD1
TGTGCCAGCAGTCCCCCGGGACAGGTCGGCACTGAAGCTTTCTTT
CASSPPGQVGTEAFF
>TRBV7-2|NA|TRBJ2-7|TRBD2
TGTGCCAGCAGCTCTGACCGCGGGGGGTGGTACGAGCAGTACTTC
CASSSDRGGWYEQYF
>TRBV7-2|NA|TRBJ2-7|TRBD2
TGTGCCAGCAGCACCATAGCGGGGGGGCTCTACGAGCAGTACTTC
CASSTIAGGLYEQYF
>TRBV18|NA|TRBJ2-7|NA
TGTGCCAGCTCACCCGCGGACTTCTACGAGCAGTACTTC
CASSPADFYEQYF
>TRBV2|NA|TRBJ1-2|TRBD1
TGTGCCAGCAGTCCTCGACAGGGGGGCTATGGCTACACCTTC
CASSPRQGGYGYTF
>TRBV7-9|NA|TRBJ2-7|TRBD2
TGTGCCAGCAGCCAAACCAACGGGGGGGGCTTCTCCTACGAGCAGTACTTC
CASSQTNGGGFSYEQYF
>TRBV18|NA|TRBJ1-5|TRBD1
TGTGCCAGCTCATCTATTCCACAGGGGGGGAGACAGCCCCAGCATTTT
CASSSIPQGGRQPQHF
>TRBV4-1|NA|TRBJ2-5|TRBD2
TGCGCCAGCAGCCAAGGACTCGGAACGGGGGGGCGAGAGACCCAGTACTTC
CASSQGLGTGGRETQYF
>TRBV19|once|TRBJ1-1|TRBD1
TGTGCCAGTACAGACAGGGGACTTTTGGCTTTCTTT
CASTDRGLLAFF
>TRBV5-8|NA|TRBJ1-6|NA
TGTGCCAGCAGCGGGCATTCACCCCTCCACTTT
CASSGHSPLHF
>TRBV2|NA|TRBJ2-5|NA
TGTGCCAGTCTAGAGGCGGGCGGGAAGACCCAGTACTTC
CASLEAGGKTQYF
>TRBV23-1|NA|TRBJ2-6|NA
TGCGCCAGCAGTCAAAGCAGGGAAGTTACTGGGGCCAACGTCCTGACTTTC
CASSQSREVTGANVLTF
>TRBV15|NA|TRBJ1-2|NA
TGTGCCACCAGCAGAGACGCGAAGGGACTTTTCTATGGCTACACCTTC
CATSRDAKGLFYGYTF
>TRBV10-2|NA|TRBJ2-1|TRBD2
TGCGCCAGCAGCCAACTAGCGGGAGTAGTAAATGAGCAGTTCTTC
CASSQLAGVVNEQFF
>TRBV19|NA|TRBJ2-7|TRBD1
TGTGCCAGTTTGGACAGGGCAAAGTACGAGCAGTACTTC
CASLDRAKYEQYF
>TRBV6-1|NA|TRBJ1-6|NA
TGTGCCAGCAGTACAGAAGGGGATTCACCCCTCCACTTT
CASSTEGDSPLHF
>TRBV30|NA|TRBJ1-3|NA
TGTGCCTGGAACAGTCGTCGGTGGCAGGGGAACACCATATATTTT
CAWNSRRWQGNTIYF
>TRBV10-3|NA|TRBJ1-1|NA
TGTGCCATCAGTGAGAGCGATGAAGCTTTCTTT
CAISESDEAFF